These 10 T cell receptor beta chains were all obtained from the same sample, sequenced in a study of T cells in Graves' hyperthyroidism and ophthalmopathy (dated by TCRdb to the late 2010s). Receptors were amplified or captured by multiplex PCR. The sample was run on an Illumina HiSeq 2000. The TCR beta CDR3 regions were amplified from RNA transcripts. A first-round RT-PCR of the TCR CDR3 used the HTBI primer set with the Qiagen OneStep RT-PCR kit. The public sequencing data were trimmed at Q25 with fastp and processed into clonotypes with MiXCR by TCRdb, which kept only in-frame beta chains. For every CDR3 protein sequence, its rows merge into one entry that carries the most common genes and DNA. This sample is represented by a few hundred thousand distinct CDR3 sequences; approximately 48% of them were singletons. 35% to 50% of the sample is held by the ten biggest clonotypes. The sample comprised peripheral blood or thyroid tissue (not recorded which). These receptors were obtained from an adult woman with Graves' disease, either hyperthyroidism or ophthalmopathy (not recorded which).

This clonotype was counted once. J is TRBJ2-5 and V is TRBV7-2, with 7 bases aligning to TRBD1. This CDR3 has 15 residues. J was trimmed by 5 bases and V by 5 bases; bases with no gene match: 11. From germline, CDR1 is SGHTA and CDR2 FQGNSA. In DNA form, the CDR3 reads TGTGCCAGCAGCCGCCCGGGACAGACCGGGGAGACCCAGTACTTC. Protein: CASSRPGQTGETQYF.

The chain couples TRBV29-1 to TRBJ2-7; perhaps TRBD2 as D (8 bases). The CDR3 is 14 amino acids. Trimming took off 8 bases at V and 3 bases at J, with 20 bases between the two ends. Germline V gene lookup returns CDR1 SQVTM and CDR2 ANQGSEA. The CDR3 spells CSSLRGGLGYEQYF. The CDR3 DNA is TGCAGCAGTCTCAGGGGGGGACTAGGCTACGAGCAGTACTTC.

The genes are TRBV20-1 and TRBJ1-5; tentative D call: TRBD1 (5 bases). Trimming removed 5 bases at V and 11 bases at J, with 16 bases between. The CDR3 loop spans 12 amino acids. Germline V CDR1 and CDR2: DFQATT, SNEGSKA (reference sequence). The CDR3, as DNA: TGCAGTGCTGTGGGACTAGCAGAGACCCAGCATTTT. It is translated as CSAVGLAETQHF.

This clonotype turned up a few times. CDR3: CASSLVRGPGEAFF. CDR3 bases: TGTGCCAGCAGCTTAGTGAGGGGCCCCGGTGAAGCTTTCTTT. V usage is TRBV7-9 and J usage is TRBJ1-1; D possibly corresponds to TRBD1 (5 bases). Trimming pared 1 base from V and 7 bases from J, leaving 13 bases between. CDR3 length: 14 residues. Germline CDR1 and CDR2: SEHNR and FQNEAQ (reference sequence).

This clonotype was counted between two and nine times. The V and J genes are TRBV28 and TRBJ2-7; 7 positions match TRBD1. Germline CDR1 reads MDHEN; CDR2 reads SYDVKM. CDR3 length equals 14 residues. The junction had 5 bases not matched to a gene; V was cut back by 4 bases and J by 2 bases. The CDR3 loop is CASSYRDRPYEQYF. The CDR3 bases are TGTGCCAGCAGTTACCGGGACAGACCCTACGAGCAGTACTTC.

The table lists this clonotype with a few counts. CDR3 DNA: TGCAGCGTTCTCCAGACAGGACTGAACACTGAAGCTTTCTTT. Amino acids: CSVLQTGLNTEAFF. The V gene is TRBV29-1, the J gene TRBJ1-1, with D possibly TRBD1 on 6 matching bases. Germline CDR1 SQVTM, CDR2 ANQGSEA. Trimming pared 5 bases from V and 0 bases from J, leaving 13 bases between. The CDR3 is 14 amino acids.

This clonotype was found many times. This sequence joins TRBV7-9 and TRBJ1-1; D not certain. V lost 3 bases and J 4 bases, leaving 15 bases between the germline ends. This CDR3 has 15 amino acids. Germline CDR1 reads SEHNR; CDR2 reads FQNEAQ (reference sequence). This CDR3 reads CASSLGPVIGTEAFF. The CDR3 DNA reads as TGTGCCAGCAGCTTGGGCCCCGTAATAGGCACTGAAGCTTTCTTT.

This clonotype was seen repeatedly, ten times or more. This sequence joins TRBV2 and TRBJ2-2; 8 bases line up with TRBD2. This CDR3 spans 15 amino acids. Germline loops: CDR1 SNHLY, CDR2 FYNNEI. Losses at the gene ends were 6 bases for V and 5 bases for J; bases not matched to a gene: 8. Here the CDR3 DNA reads TGTGCCAGCAGAGGAGGGACTAGTTCGACCGGGGAGCTGTTTTTT. This sequence encodes CASRGGTSSTGELFF.

This clonotype was counted at least ten times. The CDR3 spells CASSPRDRVLQPQHF. CDR3 in DNA: TGCGCCAGCAGCCCCCGGGACAGGGTGCTTCAGCCCCAGCATTTT. The V gene is TRBV5-1, the J gene TRBJ1-5; TRBD1 matches at 9 bases. Germline V gene sequence: CDR1 SGHRS, CDR2 YFSETQ. Trimming cost V 4 bases and J 6 bases; bases outside gene matches: 8. The CDR3 sequence is 15 residues long.

Regarding this clonotype: One end of the junction fails to match germline, which may point to a read error. V usage is TRBV10-3 and J usage is TRBJ2-2; no clear D. The germline gives CDR1 ENHRY, CDR2 SYGVKD. The CDR3 length is 12 residues. CDR3 coding DNA: TGTGCCAGCAGTGTTCTCGCCGGGGAGCTGTTTTTT. Protein sequence: CASSVLAGELFF.